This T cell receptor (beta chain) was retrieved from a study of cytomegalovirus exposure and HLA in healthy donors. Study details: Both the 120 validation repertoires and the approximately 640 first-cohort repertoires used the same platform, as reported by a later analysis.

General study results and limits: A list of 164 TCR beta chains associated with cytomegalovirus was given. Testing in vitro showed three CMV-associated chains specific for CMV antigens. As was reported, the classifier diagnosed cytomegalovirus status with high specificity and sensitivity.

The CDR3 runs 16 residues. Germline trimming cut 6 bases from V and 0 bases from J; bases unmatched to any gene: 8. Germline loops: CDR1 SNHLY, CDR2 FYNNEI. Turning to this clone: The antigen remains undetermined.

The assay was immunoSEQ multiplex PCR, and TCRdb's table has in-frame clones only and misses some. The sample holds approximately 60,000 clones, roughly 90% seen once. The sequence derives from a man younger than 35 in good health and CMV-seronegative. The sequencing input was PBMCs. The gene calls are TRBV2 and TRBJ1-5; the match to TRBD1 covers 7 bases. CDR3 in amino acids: CASRPRQGHSNQPQHF. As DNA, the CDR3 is TGTGCCAGCAGGCCCCGACAGGGTCATAGCAATCAGCCCCAGCATTTT.